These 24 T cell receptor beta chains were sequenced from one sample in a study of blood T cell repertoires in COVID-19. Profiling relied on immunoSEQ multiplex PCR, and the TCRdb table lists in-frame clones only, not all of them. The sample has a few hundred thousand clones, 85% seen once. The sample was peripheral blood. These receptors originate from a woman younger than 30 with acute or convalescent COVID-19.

CDR3 nucleotide sequence: TGTGCCAGCAAGGGGGGCGGGAGTCAGCCCCAGCATTTT. Its translation is CASKGGGSQPQHF. The chain has TRBV6-5 and TRBJ1-5; D perhaps matches TRBD1 (6 bases). Trimming took 7 bases from V and 6 from J, leaving 13 bases between them. This CDR3 is 13 amino acids long. Germline assignment: CDR1 MNHEY and CDR2 SVGAGI.

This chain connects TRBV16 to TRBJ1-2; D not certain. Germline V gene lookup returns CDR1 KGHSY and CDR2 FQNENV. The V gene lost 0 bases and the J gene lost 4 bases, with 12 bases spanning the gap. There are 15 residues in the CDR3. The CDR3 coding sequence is TGTGCCAGCAGCCAATCGTGGTCCGAGGGCTATGGCTACACCTTC. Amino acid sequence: CASSQSWSEGYGYTF.

In DNA, the CDR3 is TGTGCCAGCAGTTACACGGACACGAGGTCCTACGAGCAGTACTTC. It yields the protein CASSYTDTRSYEQYF. The chain employs TRBV6-5 and TRBJ2-7, with a tentative D call TRBD1 (5 bases). Germline CDR1 is MNHEY and CDR2 is SVGAGI. Trimming stripped 2 bases from V and 1 base from J, with 12 bases between. This CDR3 region has 15 residues.

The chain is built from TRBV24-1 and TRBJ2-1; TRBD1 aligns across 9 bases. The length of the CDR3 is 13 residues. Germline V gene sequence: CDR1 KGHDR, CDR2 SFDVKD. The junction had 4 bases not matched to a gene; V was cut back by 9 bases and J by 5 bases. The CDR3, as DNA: TGTGCCACCTCGGACAGGGGTAACAATGAGCAGTTCTTC. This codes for CATSDRGNNEQFF.

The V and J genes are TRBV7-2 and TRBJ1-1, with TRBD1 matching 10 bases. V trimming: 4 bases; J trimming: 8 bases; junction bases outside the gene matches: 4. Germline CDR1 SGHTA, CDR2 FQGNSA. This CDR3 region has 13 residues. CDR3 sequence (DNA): TGTGCCAGCAGCTACGACAGGGGGCGGGAAGCTTTCTTT. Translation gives CASSYDRGREAFF.

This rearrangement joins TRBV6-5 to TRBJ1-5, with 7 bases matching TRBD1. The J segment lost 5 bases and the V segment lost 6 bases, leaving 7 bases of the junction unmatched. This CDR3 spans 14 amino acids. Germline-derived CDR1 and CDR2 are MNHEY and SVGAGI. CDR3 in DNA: TGTGCCAGCAGGACAGGGCCCTCTGATCAGCCCCAGCATTTT. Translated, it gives CASRTGPSDQPQHF.

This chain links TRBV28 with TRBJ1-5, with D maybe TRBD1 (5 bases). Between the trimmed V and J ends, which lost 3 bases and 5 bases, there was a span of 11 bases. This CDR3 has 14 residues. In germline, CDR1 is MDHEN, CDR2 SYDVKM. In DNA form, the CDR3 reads TGTGCCAGCAGTTTCGGCAGGGTGGATCAGCCCCAGCATTTT. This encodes CASSFGRVDQPQHF.

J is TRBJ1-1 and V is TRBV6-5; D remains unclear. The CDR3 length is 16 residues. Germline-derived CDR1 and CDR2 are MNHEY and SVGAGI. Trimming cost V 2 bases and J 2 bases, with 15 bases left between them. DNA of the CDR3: TGTGCCAGCAGTTACCCCTCTGGGAGGGCCAACACTGAAGCTTTCTTT. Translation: CASSYPSGRANTEAFF.

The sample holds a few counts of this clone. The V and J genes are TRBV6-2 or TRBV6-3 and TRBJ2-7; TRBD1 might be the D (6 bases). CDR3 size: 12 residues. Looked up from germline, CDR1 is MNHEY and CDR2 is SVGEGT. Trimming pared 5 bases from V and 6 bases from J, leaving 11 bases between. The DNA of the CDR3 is TGTGCCAGCAGTCTACAGGGCCGCGAGCAGTACTTC. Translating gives CASSLQGREQYF.

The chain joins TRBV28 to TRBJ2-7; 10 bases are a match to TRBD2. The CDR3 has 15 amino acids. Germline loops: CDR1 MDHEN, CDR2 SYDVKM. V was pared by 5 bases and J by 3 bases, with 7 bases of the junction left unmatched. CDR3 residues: CASSLPSGGYYEQYF. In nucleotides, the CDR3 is TGTGCCAGCAGTCTTCCTAGCGGGGGATACTACGAGCAGTACTTC. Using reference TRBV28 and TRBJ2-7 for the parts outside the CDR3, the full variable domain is DVKVTQSSRYLVKRTGEKVFLECVQDMDHENMFWYRQDPGLGLRLIYFSYDVKMKEKGDIPEGYSVSREKKERFSLILESASTNQTSMYLCASSLPSGGYYEQYFGPGTRLTVT.

CDR3 DNA: TGTGCCAGCAGGACCGGGAAACCCTACGAGCAGTACTTC. Protein sequence: CASRTGKPYEQYF. The V and J genes are TRBV6-5 and TRBJ2-7; TRBD2 might be the D (5 bases). Trimming removed 6 bases from V and 2 bases from J, with 11 bases in between. The CDR3 has 13 amino acids. CDR1 is MNHEY and CDR2 is SVGAGI in the germline V gene.

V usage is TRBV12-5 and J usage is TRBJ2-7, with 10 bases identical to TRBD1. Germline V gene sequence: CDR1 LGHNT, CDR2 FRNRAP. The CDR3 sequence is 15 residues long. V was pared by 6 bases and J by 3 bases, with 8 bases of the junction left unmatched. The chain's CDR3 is CASGPLTGGGYEQYF. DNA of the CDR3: TGTGCTAGTGGCCCTCTGACAGGGGGCGGCTACGAGCAGTACTTC.

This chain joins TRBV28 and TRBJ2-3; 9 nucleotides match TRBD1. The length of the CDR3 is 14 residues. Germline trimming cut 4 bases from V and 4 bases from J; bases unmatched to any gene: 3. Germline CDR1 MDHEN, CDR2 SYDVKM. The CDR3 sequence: CASSSGQGPDTQYF. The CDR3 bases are TGTGCCAGCAGTTCAGGACAGGGGCCAGATACGCAGTATTTT.

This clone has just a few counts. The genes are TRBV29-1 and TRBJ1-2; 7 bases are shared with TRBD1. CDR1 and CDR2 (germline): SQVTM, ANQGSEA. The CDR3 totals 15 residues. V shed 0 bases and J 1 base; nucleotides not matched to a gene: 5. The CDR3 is CSVEDPGQHNYGYTF. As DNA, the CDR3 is TGCAGCGTTGAAGACCCGGGACAGCATAACTATGGCTACACCTTC.

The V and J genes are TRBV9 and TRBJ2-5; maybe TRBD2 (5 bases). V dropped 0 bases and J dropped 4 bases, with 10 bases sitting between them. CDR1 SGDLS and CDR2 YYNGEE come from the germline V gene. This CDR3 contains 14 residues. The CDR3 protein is CASSVAVSAETQYF. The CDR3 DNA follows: TGTGCCAGCAGCGTAGCGGTTAGCGCAGAGACCCAGTACTTC.

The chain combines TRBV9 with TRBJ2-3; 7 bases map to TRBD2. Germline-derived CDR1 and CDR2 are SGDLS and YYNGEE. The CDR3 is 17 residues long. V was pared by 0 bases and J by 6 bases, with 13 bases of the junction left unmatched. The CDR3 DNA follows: TGTGCCAGCAGCGTAGCGTCTAGCGGAACCCGGGGGGATACGCAGTATTTT. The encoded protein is CASSVASSGTRGDTQYF.

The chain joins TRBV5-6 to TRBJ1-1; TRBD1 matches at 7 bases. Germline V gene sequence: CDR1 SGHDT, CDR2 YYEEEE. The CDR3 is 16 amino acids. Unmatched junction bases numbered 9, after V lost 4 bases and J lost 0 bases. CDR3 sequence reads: CASSPLRGPMNTEAFF. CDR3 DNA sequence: TGTGCCAGCAGCCCATTAAGGGGGCCCATGAACACTGAAGCTTTCTTT.

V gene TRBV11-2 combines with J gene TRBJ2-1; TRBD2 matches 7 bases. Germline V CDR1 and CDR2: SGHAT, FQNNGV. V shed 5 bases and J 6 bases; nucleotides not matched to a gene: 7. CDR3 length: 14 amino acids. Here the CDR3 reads CASSRQRDLNEQFF. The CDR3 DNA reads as TGTGCCAGCAGCCGACAGCGGGATCTCAATGAGCAGTTCTTC.

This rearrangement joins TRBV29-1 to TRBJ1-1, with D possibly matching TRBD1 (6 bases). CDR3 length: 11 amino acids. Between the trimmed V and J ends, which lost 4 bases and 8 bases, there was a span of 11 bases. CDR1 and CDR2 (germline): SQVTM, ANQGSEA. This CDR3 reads CSVAHRAEAFF. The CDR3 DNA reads TGCAGCGTTGCCCACAGGGCCGAAGCTTTCTTT.

CDR3 amino acids: CSAFQGAGYEQYF. In DNA form, the CDR3 reads TGCAGCGCGTTCCAGGGGGCTGGCTACGAGCAGTACTTC. The chain carries TRBV29-1 and TRBJ2-7; 8 bases are shared with TRBD1. Germline loops: CDR1 SQVTM, CDR2 ANQGSEA. With V trimmed by 7 bases and J by 3 bases, 8 bases remained unmatched. The CDR3 runs 13 residues.

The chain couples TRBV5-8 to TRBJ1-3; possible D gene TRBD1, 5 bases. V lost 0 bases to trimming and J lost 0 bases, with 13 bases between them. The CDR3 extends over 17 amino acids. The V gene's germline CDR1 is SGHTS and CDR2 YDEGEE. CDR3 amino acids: CASSLGPPGVSGNTIYF. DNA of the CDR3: TGTGCCAGCAGCTTGGGTCCCCCGGGGGTCTCTGGAAACACCATATATTTT.

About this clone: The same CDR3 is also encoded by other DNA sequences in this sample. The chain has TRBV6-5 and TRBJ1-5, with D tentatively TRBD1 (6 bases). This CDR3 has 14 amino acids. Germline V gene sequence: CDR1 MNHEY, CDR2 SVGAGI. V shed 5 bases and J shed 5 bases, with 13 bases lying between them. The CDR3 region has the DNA TGTGCCAGCAGTAAACAGGGTCGGGATCAGCCCCAGCATTTT. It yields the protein CASSKQGRDQPQHF.

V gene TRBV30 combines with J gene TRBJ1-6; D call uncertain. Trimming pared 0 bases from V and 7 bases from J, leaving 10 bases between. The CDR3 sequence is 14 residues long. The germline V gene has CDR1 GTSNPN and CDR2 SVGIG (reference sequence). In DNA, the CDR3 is TGTGCCTGGAGTGTTCGGGGAATAAATTCACCCCTCCACTTT. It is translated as CAWSVRGINSPLHF.

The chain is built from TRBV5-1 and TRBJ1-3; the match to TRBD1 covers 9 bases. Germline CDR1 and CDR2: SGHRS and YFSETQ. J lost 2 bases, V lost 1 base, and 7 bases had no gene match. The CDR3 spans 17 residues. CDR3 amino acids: CASSLFPGQGAGNTIYF. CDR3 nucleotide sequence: TGCGCCAGCAGCTTGTTCCCGGGACAGGGAGCTGGAAACACCATATATTTT.